A single sample gave rise to the 10 T cell receptor beta chains below, sequenced in a study of T cell repertoires in cytomegalovirus infection. In TCRdb, the reads were re-called with MiXCR into one record per CDR3 protein. In the table there are 450,000 to 600,000 distinct CDR3 sequences, approximately 10% of which are singletons. Sequencing used PBMCs. Source of these receptors: a human donor in good health (CMV status not recorded). Some clones in this sample may be carry-over from other donors' samples.

In this sample, this clonotype turned up many times. The chain links TRBV10-3 to TRBJ1-4, with D tentatively TRBD1 (5 bases). From germline, CDR1 is ENHRY and CDR2 SYGVKD. The CDR3 totals 13 residues. The ends were cut back, 2 bases at V and 6 bases at J, with 7 bases in the middle. The CDR3 sequence is CAISEMTDEKLFF. The CDR3 DNA follows: TGTGCCATCAGTGAGATGACAGATGAAAAACTGTTTTTT.

This clonotype was found many times. V and J are TRBV7-8 and TRBJ2-2, with 7 bases fitting TRBD2. This CDR3 has 16 residues. The germline gives CDR1 SGHVS, CDR2 FQNEAQ. With V trimmed by 4 bases and J by 6 bases, 11 bases remained unmatched. This CDR3 reads CASSSGLAEGPGELFF. CDR3 nucleotides: TGTGCCAGCAGCTCGGGGCTAGCGGAGGGTCCCGGGGAGCTGTTTTTT.

This clonotype has a count of ten or more. This rearrangement joins TRBV12-3 or TRBV12-4 to TRBJ1-1; D uncertain. V was clipped by 1 base and J by 11 bases, with 11 bases between them. This CDR3 has 12 residues. This CDR3 is CASSLVGSEAFF. DNA of the CDR3: TGTGCCAGCAGTTTAGTGGGTTCCGAGGCTTTCTTT.

This clonotype was counted many times. This CDR3 reads CASSTLGQAATEAFF. The DNA of the CDR3 is TGTGCCAGTAGTACCCTGGGACAGGCGGCCACTGAAGCTTTCTTT. The chain couples TRBV19 to TRBJ1-1, with 8 bases matching TRBD1. This CDR3 spans 15 amino acids. Unmatched junction bases numbered 8, after V lost 4 bases and J lost 4 bases. CDR1 LNHDA and CDR2 SQIVND come from the germline V gene (reference sequence).

This clonotype was seen a few times. This chain links TRBV7-9 with TRBJ2-7; TRBD2 matches 12 bases. Germline V gene lookup returns CDR1 SEHNR and CDR2 FQNEAQ (reference sequence). The CDR3 contains 17 residues. The J segment lost 5 bases and the V segment lost 2 bases, leaving 10 bases of the junction unmatched. The CDR3 sequence: CASSLWTSGILLHEQYF. CDR3 sequence (DNA): TGTGCCAGCAGCTTATGGACTAGCGGGATCCTACTGCACGAGCAGTACTTC.

This clonotype was seen repeatedly, ten times or more. The chain combines TRBV12-3 or TRBV12-4 with TRBJ1-2; D remains ambiguous. The length of the CDR3 is 15 residues. V was shortened by 2 bases and J by 8 bases, with 18 bases between the two germline ends. The CDR3 here is CASSLLRHRTGGYTF. The CDR3 DNA is TGTGCCAGCAGTTTACTGCGTCATCGGACGGGCGGCTACACCTTC.

This clonotype was detected ten times or more. J is TRBJ2-2 and V is TRBV30; TRBD1 or TRBD2 may be the D gene (6 bases each). Germline assignment: CDR1 GTSNPN and CDR2 SVGIG (reference sequence). The CDR3 totals 14 residues. V was pared by 7 bases and J by 6 bases, with 18 bases between. CDR3 residues: CASPGAGTAGELFF. Written as DNA, the CDR3 is TGTGCCTCCCCGGGGGCAGGGACCGCCGGGGAGCTGTTTTTT.

This clonotype came up many times. The V gene is TRBV7-2, the J gene TRBJ1-2; D gene uncertain. Germline lookup yields CDR1 SGHTA and CDR2 FQGNSA. This CDR3 spans 14 amino acids. Trimming removed 6 bases at V and 3 bases at J, with 14 bases between. CDR3 loop: CASSLPRRDYGYTF. Here the CDR3 DNA reads TGTGCCAGCAGTCTCCCTAGGAGGGACTATGGCTACACCTTC.

This clonotype turned up a few times. V and J are TRBV29-1 and TRBJ1-1, with a possible D match to TRBD1 (5 bases). Trimming cost V 3 bases and J 1 base, with 9 bases left between them. The CDR3 covers 13 residues. CDR1 SQVTM and CDR2 ANQGSEA come from the germline V gene. The CDR3 region is CSVEQGPNTEAFF. CDR3 nucleotide sequence: TGCAGCGTTGAGCAGGGCCCGAACACTGAAGCTTTCTTT.

This clonotype appeared many times. V is TRBV11-2 and J is TRBJ2-1; 8 bases fit TRBD2. V gave up 5 bases and J gave up 5 bases; unmatched junction bases: 8. Looked up from germline, CDR1 is SGHAT and CDR2 is FQNNGV. The CDR3 runs 15 residues. The CDR3 bases are TGTGCCAGCAGCCCCCCGCGGGGGGTTCACAATGAGCAGTTCTTC. Protein sequence: CASSPPRGVHNEQFF.